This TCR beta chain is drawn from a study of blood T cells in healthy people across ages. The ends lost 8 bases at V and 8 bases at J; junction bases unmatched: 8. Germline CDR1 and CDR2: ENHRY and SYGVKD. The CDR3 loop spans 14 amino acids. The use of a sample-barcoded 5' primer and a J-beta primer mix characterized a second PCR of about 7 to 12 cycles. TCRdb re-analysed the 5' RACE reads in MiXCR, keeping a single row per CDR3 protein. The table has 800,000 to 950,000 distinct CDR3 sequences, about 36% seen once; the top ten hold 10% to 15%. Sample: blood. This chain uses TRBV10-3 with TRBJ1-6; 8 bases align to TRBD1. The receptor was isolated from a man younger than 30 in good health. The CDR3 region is CAIGNSGGDSPLHF. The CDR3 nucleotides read TGTGCCATCGGGAACTCAGGGGGCGATTCACCCCTCCACTTT.